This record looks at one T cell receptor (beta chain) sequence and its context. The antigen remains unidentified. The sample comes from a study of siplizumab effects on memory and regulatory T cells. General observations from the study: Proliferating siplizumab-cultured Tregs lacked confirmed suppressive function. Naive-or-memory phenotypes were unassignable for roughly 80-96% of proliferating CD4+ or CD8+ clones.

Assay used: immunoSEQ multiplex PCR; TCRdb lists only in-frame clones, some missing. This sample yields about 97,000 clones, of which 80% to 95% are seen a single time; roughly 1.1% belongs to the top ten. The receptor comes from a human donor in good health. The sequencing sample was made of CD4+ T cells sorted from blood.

CDR3: CAWSRNQNTEAFF. CDR3 coding DNA: TGTGCCTGGAGCAGGAATCAGAACACTGAAGCTTTCTTT. V is TRBV30 and J is TRBJ1-1; D is unclear. CDR1 and CDR2 from the germline V gene are GTSNPN and SVGIG (reference sequence). V shed 3 bases and J shed 1 base, with 9 bases lying between them. The CDR3 loop spans 13 amino acids.